One and the same sample provided the 10 T cell receptor beta chains below, sequenced in a study of blood T cells in healthy people across ages. The use of a sample-barcoded 5' primer and a J-beta primer mix characterized a second PCR of roughly 6 to 11 cycles. One entry per CDR3 protein results from TCRdb running MiXCR on the 5' RACE reads. The sample contains 1.2 million to 1.5 million distinct CDR3 sequences, 40% to 50% of which appear only once. Input material: blood. The receptors were sampled from a woman aged 18 to 35 in good health.

The V and J genes are TRBV5-1 and TRBJ2-5, with D possibly being TRBD1 or TRBD2 (5 bases each). The V and J ends lost 7 bases and 2 bases respectively, with 21 bases between them. There are 16 residues in the CDR3. Germline CDR1 reads SGHRS; CDR2 reads YFSETQ. DNA for the CDR3: TGCGCCAGCGCAACCTCGGGGCAGGCCCAACAAGAGACCCAGTACTTC. Translation: CASATSGQAQQETQYF.

This sequence joins TRBV7-9 and TRBJ2-7, with 8 bases identical to TRBD2. The germline gives CDR1 SEHNR, CDR2 FQNEAQ (reference sequence). V trimming: 5 bases; J trimming: 5 bases; junction bases outside the gene matches: 11. The CDR3 totals 15 residues. For the CDR3, the DNA is TGTGCCAGCAGCATCGGTGTCAGCGGGAGCGACGAGCAGTACTTC. Its protein product is CASSIGVSGSDEQYF.

Points on this clonotype: This CDR3 fails to terminate in the conserved phenylalanine or tryptophan, so it likely reflects a read error. In DNA, the CDR3 is TGTGCCAGCAGTTACTCCCAAGCGTCAGGGGCCAATGAGCAGTACTCC. Encoded protein: CASSYSQASGANEQYS. The chain uses TRBV6-5 and TRBJ2-7, with a possible D match to TRBD1 (6 bases). This CDR3 contains 16 residues. Trimming stripped 0 bases from V and 7 bases from J, with 19 bases between. Looked up from germline, CDR1 is MNHEY and CDR2 is SVGAGI.

This chain connects TRBV6-1 to TRBJ1-1; perhaps TRBD1 as D (6 bases). Trimming removed 4 bases from V and 8 bases from J, with 20 bases in between. Germline assignment: CDR1 MNHNS and CDR2 SASEGT. The CDR3 totals 15 residues. CDR3 DNA sequence: TGTGCCAGCAGTGGCAGGCGGGAGGGGGAGACGGAAGCTTTCTTT. It translates to CASSGRREGETEAFF.

This clonotype was counted between two and nine times. The J gene is TRBJ2-1, the V gene TRBV5-6; TRBD1 or TRBD2 may be the D gene (5 bases each). Germline V gene data show CDR1 as SGHDT and CDR2 as YYEEEE. V was cut by 4 bases and J by 10 bases, with 24 bases left in between. This CDR3 comprises 16 residues. The CDR3 region has the DNA TGTGCCAGCAGCGAACTCGGGGACGGAGCCTTGAAAGAGCAGTTCTTC. Amino acids: CASSELGDGALKEQFF.

A word on this clonotype: Given a much more abundant clone one base away, this may be a read error. The chain links TRBV29-1 to TRBJ2-7; the match to TRBD2 covers 7 bases. CDR1 and CDR2 from the germline V gene are SQVTM and ANQGSEA. The CDR3 consists of 13 residues. CDR3 residues: CSASGRSWYERYF. The CDR3 nucleotides read TGCAGCGCCTCCGGGAGGAGTTGGTACGAGCGGTACTTC.

This chain connects TRBV4-1 to TRBJ1-4; no clear D gene. Trimming stripped 1 base from V and 4 bases from J, with 10 bases between. Per the germline V gene, CDR1 is MGHRA and CDR2 is YSYEKL. There are 15 residues in the CDR3. DNA for the CDR3: TGCGCCAGCAGCCAAGTGGAACAGATTAATGAAAAACTGTTTTTT. This codes for CASSQVEQINEKLFF.

The rearrangement links TRBV27 to TRBJ2-3; TRBD2 matches at 7 bases. The CDR3 consists of 14 residues. Germline trimming cut 6 bases from V and 1 base from J; bases unmatched to any gene: 4. CDR1 is MNHEY, CDR2 SMNVEV, per germline (reference sequence). CDR3: CASRFAGGTDTQYF. The CDR3 DNA reads TGTGCCAGCAGGTTTGCGGGGGGCACAGATACGCAGTATTTT.

The chain uses TRBV4-3 and TRBJ1-6; 8 bases match TRBD1. The V gene end was trimmed by 4 bases and the J gene end by 7 bases; junction bases not matched to a gene: 6. Germline lookup yields CDR1 LGHNA and CDR2 YSLEER. This CDR3 region has 15 residues. CDR3: CASSPLQGANSPLHF. The CDR3 region has the DNA TGCGCCAGCAGCCCACTTCAGGGGGCGAATTCACCCCTCCACTTT.

This clonotype has a handful of counts. This rearrangement joins TRBV10-3 to TRBJ2-7, with TRBD2 matching 7 bases. The V segment lost 6 bases and the J segment 2 bases; nucleotides outside the gene matches: 13. The V gene's germline CDR1 is ENHRY and CDR2 SYGVKD. This CDR3 has 16 amino acids. The chain's CDR3 is CAISDGGKRGAYEQYF. Written as DNA, the CDR3 is TGTGCCATCAGCGATGGGGGGAAGCGGGGCGCCTACGAGCAGTACTTC.